The entry below describes one T cell receptor (beta chain). These data are taken from a study of early T cells in non-severe SARS-CoV-2 infection. Researchers tagged individual cDNA molecules with unique molecular identifiers. TCRdb called the 5' RACE reads again in MiXCR, with one record for every CDR3 protein. The sample records more than 45,000 distinct CDR3 sequences, roughly 5.9% being singletons. This clonotype originated in an adult who was a healthcare worker with PCR-confirmed SARS-CoV-2 infection or an uninfected control (not recorded which). Sequencing input: whole blood.

The CDR3 region has the DNA TGCGCCAGCAGCTTGGATCTTGGGACGGGTACCTACGAGCAGTACTTC. Protein sequence: CASSLDLGTGTYEQYF. The chain combines TRBV5-1 with TRBJ2-7, with D perhaps being TRBD1 or TRBD2 (5 bases each). CDR3 length: 16 residues. In germline, CDR1 is SGHRS, CDR2 YFSETQ. The V gene lost 0 bases and the J gene lost 2 bases, with 15 bases spanning the gap.